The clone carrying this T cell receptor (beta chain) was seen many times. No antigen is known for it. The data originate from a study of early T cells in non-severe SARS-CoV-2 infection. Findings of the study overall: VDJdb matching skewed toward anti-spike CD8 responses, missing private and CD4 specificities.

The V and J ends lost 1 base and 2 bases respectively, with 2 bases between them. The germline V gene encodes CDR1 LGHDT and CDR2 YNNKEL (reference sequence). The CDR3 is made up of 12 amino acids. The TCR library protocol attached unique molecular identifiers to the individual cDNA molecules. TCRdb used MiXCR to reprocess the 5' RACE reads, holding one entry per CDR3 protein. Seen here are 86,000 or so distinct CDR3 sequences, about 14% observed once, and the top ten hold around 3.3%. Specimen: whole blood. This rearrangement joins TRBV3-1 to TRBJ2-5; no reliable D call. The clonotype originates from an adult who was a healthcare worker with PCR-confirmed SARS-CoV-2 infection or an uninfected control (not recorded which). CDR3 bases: TGTGCCAGCAGCCAAGCGCAAGAGACCCAGTACTTC. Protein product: CASSQAQETQYF.